This T cell receptor beta chain was profiled in a study of blood T cell repertoires in COVID-19. Between the trimmed V and J ends, which lost 5 bases and 0 bases, there was a span of 12 bases. The CDR3 loop spans 15 amino acids. Germline values: CDR1 SGHRS, CDR2 YFSETQ. Original methodology: Reference gene primers were amplified, and this amplification served to estimate nucleated cell counts. Profiled with immunoSEQ multiplex PCR; TCRdb holds only in-frame clones, not every one. That table is the source of V, J and clone size, and D and trimming were worked out from the DNA. Found here are about 24,000 clones, 86% of them singletons; the top ten hold approximately 12%.

The chain employs TRBV5-1 and TRBJ2-1; TRBD2 might be the D (6 bases). Sequenced: peripheral blood. This receptor was obtained from an elderly woman with active or convalescent COVID-19. The CDR3 coding sequence is TGCGCCAGCAGGGCTAGCGTTAGCTCCTACAATGAGCAGTTCTTC. Translated, it gives CASRASVSSYNEQFF.